This T cell receptor (beta chain) was sequenced for a study of T cells in Graves' hyperthyroidism and ophthalmopathy. Study conclusions and caveats: Classification by a 13 V-J model distinguished ophthalmopathy from stable hyperthyroidism. Also found in blood were most expanded thyroid clonotypes above 0.001.

It was RNA transcripts that yielded the amplified TCR beta CDR3 regions. HTBI primers were employed in a first-round RT-PCR of the TCR CDR3. TCRdb itself ran the multiplex PCR reads through MiXCR, one entry per CDR3 protein. The sample has more than 500,000 distinct CDR3 sequences, roughly 15% seen once; the top ten hold 3.5% to 4.5%. With 6 bases removed from V and 2 bases from J, the gap between germline ends came to 7 bases. Germline V gene data show CDR1 as KGHDR and CDR2 as SFDVKD. The CDR3 contains 13 residues. This clonotype occurred many times. Its antigen is not identified. Patients were excluded because of uncontrolled infection, other autoimmune disease, pregnancy or lactation.

This clonotype originated in a middle-aged woman with Graves' ophthalmopathy. The chain joins TRBV24-1 to TRBJ1-5; D gene ambiguous. The specimen sequenced was blood. CDR3: CATSRGGNQPQHF. CDR3 coding DNA: TGTGCCACCAGTCGTGGGGGCAATCAGCCCCAGCATTTT.